A selection of T cell receptor beta chains follows, all from one sample in a study of T-cell reconstitution after alpha-beta-depleted transplantation in children. In TCRdb, the PCR reads were re-called with MiXCR into one record per CDR3 protein. The sample records 500,000 to 600,000 distinct CDR3 sequences, 32% being singletons. Specimen: PBMCs from the stem cell graft donor, collected from the stem cell graft. These receptors all come from a human donor who donated a stem cell graft to a child with aplastic anemia. Both conserved end residues are part of each CDR3. The D gene is left open where the match is weak. Some rows have no size entry. The others give once, few or many, or a class for an expanded clone.

>-|TRBJ2-1|-|TRBV30|11
TGTGCCTGGAGTCTGGGCAATGAGCAGTTCTTC
CAWSLGNEQFF
>many|TRBJ2-2|-|TRBV27|16
TGTGCCAGCAGTCCCAGGCAGATTCTTGGGCCCGGGGAGCTGTTTTTT
CASSPRQILGPGELFF
>-|TRBJ1-1|-|TRBV25-1|17
TGTGCCAGCAGTGATGGGGTCAAGGGGTGGGGAACCACTGAAGCTTTCTTT
CASSDGVKGWGTTEAFF
>-|TRBJ1-5|-|TRBV5-6|14
TGTGCCAGCAGCTTCAGACAGTTAAATCAGCCCCAGCATTTT
CASSFRQLNQPQHF
>few|TRBJ1-2|-|TRBV12-3/TRBV12-4|12
TGTGCCAGCAGCCACTCCACAGGGGGCTACACCTTC
CASSHSTGGYTF
>-|TRBJ2-4|TRBD1|TRBV20-1|13
TGCAGTGCTAGAGGACAGGGCAAAAACATTCAGTACTTC
CSARGQGKNIQYF
>few|TRBJ1-3|TRBD1|TRBV6-2/TRBV6-3|17
TGTGCCAGCCACGGCCCGACAGGGACCAACTCTGGAAACACCATATATTTT
CASHGPTGTNSGNTIYF
>-|TRBJ2-1|-|TRBV5-1|15
TGCGCCAGCAGCTTGAACGGTCCGGATTACAATGAGCAGTTCTTC
CASSLNGPDYNEQFF
>-|TRBJ1-1|TRBD1|TRBV5-1|15
TGCGCCAGCAGCGCCGACTGGACAGGGGACACTGAAGCTTTCTTT
CASSADWTGDTEAFF
>-|TRBJ1-4|-|TRBV18|15
TGTGCCAGCTCACAGAACACCGGGGCTAATGAAAAACTGTTTTTT
CASSQNTGANEKLFF
>-|TRBJ1-5|-|TRBV15|15
TGTGCCACCAGCAGAGGGGCGGGTAGCAATCAGCCCCAGCATTTT
CATSRGAGSNQPQHF
>-|TRBJ2-2|TRBD2|TRBV7-9|14
TGTGCCAGCAGCCCGGGGGGATTCACCGGGGAGCTGTTTTTT
CASSPGGFTGELFF
>-|TRBJ2-5|TRBD2|TRBV12-3/TRBV12-4|15
TGTGCCGGCAGATTTACTAGCGGGGGACAAGAGACCCAGTACTTC
CAGRFTSGGQETQYF
>-|TRBJ2-3|-|TRBV29-1|15
TGCAGCGTTGTTAGTAGAGGGGCTATCACAGATACGCAGTATTTT
CSVVSRGAITDTQYF
>few|TRBJ2-7|-|TRBV29-1|13
TGCAGCGTTGCTGGGACGATGTCCTACGAGCAGTACTTC
CSVAGTMSYEQYF
>-|TRBJ2-7|-|TRBV6-5|16
TGTGCCAGCAGTTACTCGCCAGCCAGAATGTCCTACGAGCAGTACTTC
CASSYSPARMSYEQYF
>few|TRBJ2-1|-|TRBV20-1|13
TGCAGTGCTGGGCCCCCAGGGGCCAATGAGCAGTTCTTC
CSAGPPGANEQFF
>-|TRBJ2-6|TRBD2|TRBV6-2/TRBV6-3|20
TGTGCCAGCAGTCCCCGGGTGCGACTAGCGGGCTCATCTGGGGCCAACGTCCTGACTTTC
CASSPRVRLAGSSGANVLTF
>-|TRBJ2-2|TRBD2|TRBV20-1|18
TGCAGTGCTAGAGGCGGACTAGCGGGAGGGAGTGGGACCGGGGAGCTGTTTTTT
CSARGGLAGGSGTGELFF
>-|TRBJ2-2|-|TRBV7-6|18
TGTGCCAGCAGCTCCAAAACAGGGATGGAGGTTGTAACCGGGGAGCTGTTTTTT
CASSSKTGMEVVTGELFF
>-|TRBJ2-2|-|TRBV7-3|17
TGTGCCAGCAGCTTAACAAAAAGCAGGGGGAACACCGGGGAGCTGTTTTTT
CASSLTKSRGNTGELFF
>-|TRBJ1-4|-|TRBV30|15
TGTGCCTGGAGTGTACCAGGGAAGCTTCATGAAAAACTGTTTTTT
CAWSVPGKLHEKLFF
>-|TRBJ1-1|-|TRBV5-1|14
TGCGCCAGCAGCTTGTATGCAGAGAACACTGAAGCTTTCTTT
CASSLYAENTEAFF
>few|TRBJ1-6|-|TRBV7-2|15
TGTGCCAGCAGCTTAGTCACGGGGCAGGATTCACCCCTCCACTTT
CASSLVTGQDSPLHF
>-|TRBJ2-2|-|TRBV18|11
TGTGCCAGCTCAGGCGCACGCGAGCTGTTTTTT
CASSGARELFF
>once|TRBJ2-7|-|TRBV6-2/TRBV6-3|14
TGTGCCAGCAGCTTCGGGACACAGGGCCACGAGCAGTACTTC
CASSFGTQGHEQYF
>few|TRBJ2-1|TRBD1|TRBV5-4|15
TGTGCCAGCAGCTTGGGTGGGACAGCCTACAATGAGCAGTTCTTC
CASSLGGTAYNEQFF
>-|TRBJ2-3|-|TRBV11-3|16
TGTGCCAGCAGCCAGACGAGGGACGGCGGCACAGATACGCAGTATTTT
CASSQTRDGGTDTQYF
>few|TRBJ1-6|-|TRBV7-4|16
TGTGCCAGCAGCGCTAACCGGCCGGGGTCAGGGTCACCCCTCCACTTT
CASSANRPGSGSPLHF
>few|TRBJ2-7|TRBD2|TRBV11-2|17
TGTGCCAGCAGCTTAGTCGGGCGGCTAGCGGGCCCCCTGGAGCAGTACTTC
CASSLVGRLAGPLEQYF
>-|TRBJ1-1|-|TRBV12-3/TRBV12-4|13
TGTGCCAGCAGTTTAATCATGAACACTGAAGCTTTCTTT
CASSLIMNTEAFF